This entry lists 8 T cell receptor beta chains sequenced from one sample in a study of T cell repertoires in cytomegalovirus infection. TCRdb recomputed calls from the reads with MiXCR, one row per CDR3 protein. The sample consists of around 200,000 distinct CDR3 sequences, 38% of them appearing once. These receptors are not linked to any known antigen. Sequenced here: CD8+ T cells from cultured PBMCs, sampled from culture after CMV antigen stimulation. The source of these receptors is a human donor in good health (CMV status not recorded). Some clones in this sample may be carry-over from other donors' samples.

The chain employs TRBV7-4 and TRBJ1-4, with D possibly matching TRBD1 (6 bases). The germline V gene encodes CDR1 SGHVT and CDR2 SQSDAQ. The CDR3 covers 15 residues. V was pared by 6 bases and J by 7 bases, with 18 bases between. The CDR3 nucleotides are TGTGCCAGCAGGGAAGGGGGGGGCGCGATTGAAAAACTGTTTTTT. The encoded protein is CASREGGGAIEKLFF. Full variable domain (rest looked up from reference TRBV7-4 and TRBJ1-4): GAGVSQSPRYKVAKRGRDVALRCDSISGHVTLYWYRQTLGQGSEVLTYSQSDAQRDKSGRPSGRFSAERPERSVSTLKIQRTEQGDSAVYLCASREGGGAIEKLFFGSGTQLSVL.

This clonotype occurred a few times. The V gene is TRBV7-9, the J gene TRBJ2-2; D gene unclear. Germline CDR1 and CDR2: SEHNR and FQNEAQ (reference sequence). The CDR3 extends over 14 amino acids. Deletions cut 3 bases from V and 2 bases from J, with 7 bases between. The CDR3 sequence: CASSLYTNTGELFF. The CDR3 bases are TGTGCCAGCAGCTTGTATACCAACACCGGGGAGCTGTTTTTT.

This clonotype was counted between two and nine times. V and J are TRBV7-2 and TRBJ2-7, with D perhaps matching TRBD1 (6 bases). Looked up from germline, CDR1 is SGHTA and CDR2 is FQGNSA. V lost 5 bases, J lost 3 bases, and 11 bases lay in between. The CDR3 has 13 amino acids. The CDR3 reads CASSIGQHYEQYF. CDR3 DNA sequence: TGTGCCAGCAGCATTGGACAGCACTACGAGCAGTACTTC. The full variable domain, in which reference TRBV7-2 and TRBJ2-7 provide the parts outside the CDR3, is GAGVSQSPSNKVTEKGKDVELRCDPISGHTALYWYRQSLGQGLEFLIYFQGNSAPDKSGLPSDRFSAERTGGSVSTLTIQRTQQEDSAVYLCASSIGQHYEQYFGPGTRLTVT.

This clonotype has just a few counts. DNA of the CDR3: TGTGCCAGCAGTGAACCTACAGGGGGACCGAACACCGGGGAGCTGTTTTTT. Protein: CASSEPTGGPNTGELFF. The rearrangement links TRBV6-1 to TRBJ2-2; 8 bases align to TRBD1. The CDR3 spans 17 residues. The V and J ends lost 2 bases and 0 bases, in that order; junction bases with no gene match: 5. Germline assignment: CDR1 MNHNS and CDR2 SASEGT.

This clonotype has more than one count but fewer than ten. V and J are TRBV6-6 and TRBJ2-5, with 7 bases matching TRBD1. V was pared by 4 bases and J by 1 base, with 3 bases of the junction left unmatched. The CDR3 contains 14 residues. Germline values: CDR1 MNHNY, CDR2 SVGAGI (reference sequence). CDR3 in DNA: TGTGCCAGCAGTTCTCGGGACAGCCAAGAGACCCAGTACTTC. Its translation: CASSSRDSQETQYF.

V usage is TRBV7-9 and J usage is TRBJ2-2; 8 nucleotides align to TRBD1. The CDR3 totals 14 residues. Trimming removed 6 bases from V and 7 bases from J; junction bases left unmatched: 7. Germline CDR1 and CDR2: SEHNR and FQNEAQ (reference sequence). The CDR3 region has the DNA TGTGCCAGCAGACCTACAGGGGGTGACGGGGAGCTGTTTTTT. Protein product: CASRPTGGDGELFF.

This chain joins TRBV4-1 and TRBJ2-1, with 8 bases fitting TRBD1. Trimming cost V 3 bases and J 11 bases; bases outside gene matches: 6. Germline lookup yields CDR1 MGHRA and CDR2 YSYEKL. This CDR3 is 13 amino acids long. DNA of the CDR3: TGCGCCAGCAGCCACACAGGGGGGAGGAAGCAGTTCTTC. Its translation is CASSHTGGRKQFF.

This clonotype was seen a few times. In DNA form, the CDR3 reads TGTGCCAGCAGTTTATCGGCCGGGCTAGCGTCCTACAATGAGCAGTTCTTC. This gives the protein CASSLSAGLASYNEQFF. This chain uses TRBV28 with TRBJ2-1; possible D gene TRBD2, 6 bases. Germline CDR1 and CDR2: MDHEN and SYDVKM. The germline V and J ends were trimmed by 1 base and 1 base, with 14 bases remaining between them. The CDR3 has 17 residues.